This TCR beta chain was found in a study of memory CD4+ T cells and cytomegalovirus serostatus. The CDR3 has 15 residues. Germline lookup yields CDR1 ENHRY and CDR2 SYGVKD. V dropped 0 bases and J dropped 5 bases, with 8 bases sitting between them. About this clone itself: The antigen is unknown.

Single viable CD3+CD4+CD8-CD45RO+ cells were sorted as the memory CD4+ T cells. Total CD4+ T cells were enriched by CD4 positive selection. Overall study results and limits: CD4+ memory repertoires contained about two fifths of the 164 reported CMV TCRbeta sequences. The CMV-associated TCR signature appears largely within the CD4+ memory repertoire. Repertoires predicted CMV serostatus with median bootstrapped AUC of roughly 0.95.

Measured with immunoSEQ multiplex PCR; TCRdb has only the in-frame clones, and not every one. Of about 45,000 clones in the sample, less than 85% are singletons; the top ten hold around 1.9%. The sequenced sample was memory CD4+ T cells from blood. This receptor was taken from an adult in good health and CMV-seronegative. This chain uses TRBV10-3 with TRBJ1-6; possible D gene TRBD1, 5 bases. The DNA of the CDR3 is TGTGCCATCAGTGAGTCGGGGGGGAATAATTCACCCCTCCACTTT. Its protein is CAISESGGNNSPLHF.